The T cell receptor beta chain under discussion was sequenced for a study of molecular identifiers for immune sequencing clone quantification. This clonotype came up many times. Via MiXCR, TCRdb re-called the PCR reads, giving one row per CDR3 protein. Of about 320,000 distinct CDR3 sequences listed, about 22% were seen once; the top ten hold approximately 0.74%. Germline CDR1 reads MNHEY; CDR2 reads SVGAGI. There are 14 residues in the CDR3. The junction had 11 bases not matched to a gene; V was cut back by 8 bases and J by 4 bases. The TCR sequence derives from a human donor in good health. Some libraries in this study had Jurkat cell RNA spiked in. The sample taken for sequencing was naive CD8+ T cells from blood, with Jurkat cell RNA spiked in. The subset was: FACS-sorted CD8+CD4-CCR7+CD45RA+ naive T cells. The V call is TRBV6-5, the J call TRBJ2-7, with TRBD2 matching over 7 bases. The CDR3 here is CASSSGVGAYEQYF. CDR3 nucleotides: TGTGCCAGCTCTAGCGGTGTAGGGGCGTACGAGCAGTACTTC.